A selection of T cell receptor beta chains follows, all from one sample in a study of shared clonotypes between healthy human individuals. The data were produced by immunoSEQ multiplex PCR, yet TCRdb's version contains in-frame clones alone and is incomplete. The table has a few million clones, roughly nine tenths seen once; the top ten hold roughly 0.13%. Sequencing used naive CD4+ T cells sorted from blood. These TCRs come from a man younger than 30 in good health. CDR3s include the opening cysteine and the closing phenylalanine or tryptophan. D genes are given only for firm matches. Clone size appears in some rows only: once, few, many, or a class for an expanded clone.

TRBJ1-1	NA	NA	TRBV5-1	TGCGCCAGCAGCTTGGCCGTAGGTCCTGAAGCTTTCTTT	CASSLAVGPEAFF
TRBJ2-2	NA	NA	TRBV10-3	TGTGCCATCAGTGAGTCCGCACCTACGAACACCGGGGAGCTGTTTTTT	CAISESAPTNTGELFF
TRBJ1-6	NA	NA	TRBV5-4	TGTGCCAGCAGCTGGGGGAGCTCCTATAATTCACCCCTCCACTTT	CASSWGSSYNSPLHF
TRBJ1-2	NA	NA	TRBV6-5	TGTGCCAGCAGTTACTCTAGCAATAACTATGGCTACACCTTC	CASSYSSNNYGYTF
TRBJ2-3	NA	NA	TRBV10-3	TGTGCCATCAGTGAGGGTAGGCGCACAGATACGCAGTATTTT	CAISEGRRTDTQYF
TRBJ2-1	NA	NA	TRBV10-3	TGTGCCATCAGTGATTTGGGGGAAGGGTCGTACAATGAGCAGTTCTTC	CAISDLGEGSYNEQFF
TRBJ2-6	TRBD1	NA	TRBV4-3	TGCGCCAGCAGCCAAGATCCAGGACAGGGGGTCTCTGGGGCCAACGTCCTGACTTTC	CASSQDPGQGVSGANVLTF
TRBJ2-7	TRBD2	NA	TRBV6-5	TGTGCCAGCAACACGGGGCGGGAGGCCTACGAGCAGTACTTC	CASNTGREAYEQYF
TRBJ2-5	NA	NA	TRBV7-2	TGTGCCAGCGGACCTCAGACTAGTACAGAGACCCAGTACTTC	CASGPQTSTETQYF
TRBJ2-5	NA	NA	TRBV28	TGTGCCGCCCGGGGGGCTGCAGAGACCCAGTACTTC	CAARGAAETQYF
TRBJ2-7	TRBD1	NA	TRBV5-4	TGTGCCAGCAGCTTGGGACAGGGGAAAGGATACGAGCAGTACTTC	CASSLGQGKGYEQYF
TRBJ1-1	TRBD1	NA	TRBV28	TGTGCCAGCAGATTCACAGGGGCTGAAGCTTTCTTT	CASRFTGAEAFF
TRBJ2-5	NA	NA	TRBV10-1	TGCGCCAGCAGTGAGTCGGGATTGAGGGAGACCCAGTACTTC	CASSESGLRETQYF
TRBJ2-5	TRBD1	NA	TRBV19	TGTGCCAGTAGTCTTGGACAGGGGACGGAGACCCAGTACTTC	CASSLGQGTETQYF
TRBJ2-4	NA	NA	TRBV2	TGTGCCAGCAGTGAAATAAACATTCAGTACTTC	CASSEINIQYF
TRBJ2-1	TRBD2	once	TRBV6-4	TGTGCCAGCAGTACTCTGGGCGGGAGCTACAATGAGCAGTTCTTC	CASSTLGGSYNEQFF
TRBJ1-1	NA	NA	TRBV27	TGTGCCAGCAGTGCTTCCGGGAGTCGGACTGAAGCTTTCTTT	CASSASGSRTEAFF
TRBJ1-1	TRBD1	NA	TRBV18	TGTGCCAGCTCACCAAACAGGGGGCAAAACACTGAAGCTTTCTTT	CASSPNRGQNTEAFF
TRBJ2-7	TRBD2	NA	TRBV19	TGTGCCAGTAGTATTGGCGGGAGCTCCTACGAGCAGTACTTC	CASSIGGSSYEQYF
TRBJ2-1	NA	once	TRBV4-1	TGCGCCAGCAGCCACGACTTGTACAATGAGCAGTTCTTC	CASSHDLYNEQFF
TRBJ2-5	NA	NA	TRBV2	TGTGCCTCTTTTCTTTGGGGACGAGAGACCCAGTACTTC	CASFLWGRETQYF
TRBJ1-6	NA	NA	TRBV5-5	TGTGCCAGCAGCTTGGAAGGAAGACCACCCCTCCACTTT	CASSLEGRPPLHF
TRBJ1-3	NA	NA	TRBV28	TGTGCCAGCAGTTCTTGGGACTACATCGGAAACACCATATATTTT	CASSSWDYIGNTIYF
TRBJ2-3	TRBD1	NA	TRBV6-5	TGTGCCAGCAGCTATCCGGGACAGGGGACAGATACGCAGTATTTT	CASSYPGQGTDTQYF
TRBJ1-3	NA	NA	TRBV2	TGTGCCAGCACCTCCGAAGAAAGGCTCCCTGGAAACACCATATATTTT	CASTSEERLPGNTIYF
TRBJ2-3	NA	NA	TRBV18	TGTGCCAGCTCACTCCTAGTTACAGATACGCAGTATTTT	CASSLLVTDTQYF
TRBJ2-1	NA	NA	TRBV5-1	TGCGCCAGCACCTTTCGCGGGGGACATCTCGATGAGCAGTTCTTC	CASTFRGGHLDEQFF
TRBJ1-3	NA	NA	TRBV2	TGTGCCAGCAGCTACCTCTCTGGAAACACCATATATTTT	CASSYLSGNTIYF
TRBJ2-6	NA	once	TRBV19	TGTGCCAGTAGTACGGGCCAGTCTGGGGCCAACGTCCTGACTTTC	CASSTGQSGANVLTF
TRBJ2-3	NA	NA	TRBV20-1	TGCAGTGCTTTTCGTGATACGCAGTATTTT	CSAFRDTQYF
TRBJ2-1	NA	NA	TRBV7-9	TGTGCCAGCAGCCAACCGGACCGCCCCAATGAGCAGTTCTTC	CASSQPDRPNEQFF
TRBJ2-1	TRBD1	NA	TRBV7-9	TGTGCCAGCAGGCCGACAGGGGGCTCCTACAATGAGCAGTTCTTC	CASRPTGGSYNEQFF
TRBJ1-1	NA	NA	TRBV6-6	TGTGCCAGCACTCTACAGGGCTCGGGGGAAGCTTTCTTT	CASTLQGSGEAFF
TRBJ2-7	NA	NA	TRBV7-2	TGTGCCAGCAGCCCGGGGCTCCAACATACCTACGAGCAGTACTTC	CASSPGLQHTYEQYF
TRBJ1-1	NA	NA	TRBV14	TGTGCCAGCAGTCACAGGGTCACTGAAGCTTTCTTT	CASSHRVTEAFF
TRBJ1-5	NA	NA	TRBV5-1	TGCGCCAGCAGCTTGGACGGGAATCAGCCCCAGCATTTT	CASSLDGNQPQHF
TRBJ1-2	NA	NA	TRBV19	TGTGCCAGTGGTCCTATTGATGGCTACACCTTC	CASGPIDGYTF
TRBJ1-6	NA	few	TRBV7-9	TGTGCCAGCGGTGGGGATGGGAATTCACCCCTCCACTTT	CASGGDGNSPLHF
TRBJ2-5	TRBD2	NA	TRBV4-1	TGCGCCAGCAGCCTCAGACATGGCGGGAGAACAGAGACCCAGTACTTC	CASSLRHGGRTETQYF
TRBJ1-5	NA	NA	TRBV5-1	TGCGCCAGCAGGGAGTATAGCAATCAGCCCCAGCATTTT	CASREYSNQPQHF
TRBJ2-3	NA	NA	TRBV7-9	TGTGCCAGCAGTCTAGAGGGCGGGACTGTCACAGATACGCAGTATTTT	CASSLEGGTVTDTQYF
TRBJ1-1	TRBD1	NA	TRBV2	TGTGCCAGCAGTGAAAAGGTCGCGGGACAGGGGGAAACTGAAGCTTTCTTT	CASSEKVAGQGETEAFF
TRBJ2-3	TRBD1	NA	TRBV11-2	TGTGCCAGCAGCTCGGGACAGGGAACAGATACGCAGTATTTT	CASSSGQGTDTQYF
TRBJ1-4	NA	NA	TRBV5-1	TGCGCCAGCAGCTTGGCCGAAGGGAGGGGTGAAAAACTGTTTTTT	CASSLAEGRGEKLFF
TRBJ1-1	NA	NA	TRBV28	TGTGCCAGCAGTTCAAGGAGCACTGAAGCTTTCTTT	CASSSRSTEAFF
TRBJ2-5	NA	NA	TRBV7-2	TGTGCCAGCAGCCGCACCGGACTTCAAGAGACCCAGTACTTC	CASSRTGLQETQYF
TRBJ1-2	NA	NA	TRBV10-3	TGTGCCATCAGTGACAGCCCTAACTATGGCTACACCTTC	CAISDSPNYGYTF
TRBJ1-1	NA	NA	TRBV30	TGTGCCTGGGAACGGGGGGCGACTGAAGCTTTCTTT	CAWERGATEAFF
TRBJ1-1	TRBD1	NA	TRBV4-3	TGCGCCAGCAGCCAGACAGGGATCGCTGAAGCTTTCTTT	CASSQTGIAEAFF
TRBJ2-7	TRBD2	NA	TRBV27	TGTGCCAGCAGTCTCACTAGCGGACAATACGAGCAGTACTTC	CASSLTSGQYEQYF
TRBJ2-1	TRBD2	NA	TRBV5-1	TGCGCCAGCAGCTTGATTAGCGGGGCATACAATGAGCAGTTCTTC	CASSLISGAYNEQFF
TRBJ1-5	NA	NA	TRBV6-1	TGTGCCAGCAGTGCCCCCGGGACACTCAATCAGCCCCAGCATTTT	CASSAPGTLNQPQHF
TRBJ1-4	NA	NA	TRBV30	TGTGCCTGGAGTGTGGGCATCGGCGGGAATGAAAAACTGTTTTTT	CAWSVGIGGNEKLFF
TRBJ1-2	NA	NA	TRBV23-1	TGCGCCAGCAGCCCCGGGCCCCGCCACTATGGCTACACCTTC	CASSPGPRHYGYTF
TRBJ1-1	NA	NA	TRBV4-1	TGCGCCAGCACCCTATCGGCCAGGGATTTTATGAACACTGAAGCTTTCTTT	CASTLSARDFMNTEAFF
TRBJ1-5	NA	NA	TRBV30	TGTGCCTGGAGGCGGTGGGGGGGAGGCAATCAGCCCCAGCATTTT	CAWRRWGGGNQPQHF
TRBJ1-2	NA	NA	TRBV10-3	TGTGCCATCAGTGACGGGGTTACGGATGGCTACACCTTC	CAISDGVTDGYTF
TRBJ1-1	NA	NA	TRBV10-3	TGTGCCACGGGTCAGGGCCTGAACACTGAAGCTTTCTTT	CATGQGLNTEAFF
TRBJ1-5	NA	NA	TRBV4-1	TGCGCCAGCACCACAGCTTACCCAGGCGGAAGCAATCAGCCCCAGCATTTT	CASTTAYPGGSNQPQHF
TRBJ1-5	NA	NA	TRBV28	TGTGCCAGCAGTTTGCCCCTCCAGCCCCAGCATTTT	CASSLPLQPQHF